The rows below give T cell receptor beta chains drawn from one sample of a study of cytomegalovirus exposure and HLA in healthy donors. The method was immunoSEQ multiplex PCR; TCRdb's version includes in-frame clones alone and lacks a portion of them. The sample lists around 100,000 clones, 76% occurring once. Input material: PBMCs. The receptors stem from a woman between 55 and 75 years old in good health and CMV-seropositive. Each CDR3 is given with its conserved first and last residue. D genes are given only for firm matches. Size is stated for part of the rows, as once, few or many counts, or as a class when the clone is expanded.

>TRBJ2-7|TRBV7-6|NA|14|NA
TGTGCCAGCAGGGCCGGGACATCAACCTACGAGCAGTACTTC
CASRAGTSTYEQYF
>TRBJ1-3|TRBV10-3|few|13|NA
TGTGCCATCTCAGGTTTCTCTGGAAACACCATATATTTT
CAISGFSGNTIYF
>TRBJ1-1|TRBV28|NA|14|NA
TGTGCCAGCACCAATCATGTCTCCGGCACTGAAGCTTTCTTT
CASTNHVSGTEAFF
>TRBJ2-2|TRBV19|once|16|TRBD2
TGTGCCAGTAGTATCCGAGCGGGAGGCCGCACCGGGGAGCTGTTTTTT
CASSIRAGGRTGELFF
>TRBJ2-2|TRBV4-1|NA|14|TRBD2
TGCGCCAGCAGCCAAAAAGAGCGGGGCGGGGAGCTGTTTTTT
CASSQKERGGELFF
>TRBJ2-7|TRBV7-9|NA|15|NA
TGTGCCAGCAGCCCCCAATCCCGGGACTTAAACGAGCAGTACTTC
CASSPQSRDLNEQYF
>TRBJ1-1|TRBV7-9|NA|12|TRBD1
TGTGCCAGCGGGATCGACAGGGGGAGAGCTTTCTTT
CASGIDRGRAFF
>TRBJ1-2|TRBV4-1|NA|14|NA
TGCGCCAGCAGCCCAATGGACAGAATCTATGGCTACACCTTC
CASSPMDRIYGYTF
>TRBJ1-1|TRBV4-2|few|15|NA
TGTGCCAGCAGCCAAGTGTCGGGGAGCATCACTGAAGCTTTCTTT
CASSQVSGSITEAFF
>TRBJ2-1|TRBV15|NA|16|NA
TGTGCCACCAGCAGAGAGTCTAGCGCCTCCTACAATGAGCAGTTCTTC
CATSRESSASYNEQFF
>TRBJ2-7|TRBV28|NA|14|TRBD2
TGTGCCAGCAGTTCAGCGGGAAGGGCCTACGAGCAGTACTTC
CASSSAGRAYEQYF
>TRBJ2-7|TRBV30|few|12|NA
TGTGCCTGGAAGGCAGGGTTGCGCGAGCAGTACTTC
CAWKAGLREQYF
>TRBJ2-3|TRBV4-2|few|14|NA
TGTGCCAGCAGCCAAGACGCGAGCACAGATACGCAGTATTTT
CASSQDASTDTQYF
>TRBJ2-1|TRBV5-1|NA|14|TRBD2
TGCGCCAGCAGCTCAGGACTAGTCGGGGGTGAGCAGTTCTTC
CASSSGLVGGEQFF
>TRBJ2-5|TRBV5-1|NA|16|TRBD2
TGCGCCAGCAGCTCCTACGCGGGAGGGCCGTGGGAGACCCAGTACTTC
CASSSYAGGPWETQYF
>TRBJ2-1|TRBV5-1|NA|15|NA
TGCGCCAGCACCTTAGCGGCGAGCTCCTACAATGAGCAGTTCTTC
CASTLAASSYNEQFF
>TRBJ1-1|TRBV5-6|NA|17|NA
TGTGCCAGCAGCCAAAACAGGGAAGCGGGGGGCAACACTGAAGCTTTCTTT
CASSQNREAGGNTEAFF
>TRBJ2-1|TRBV2|NA|15|NA
TGTGCCACCCAGTTGACGGGCGGACTTCACAATGAGCAGTTCTTC
CATQLTGGLHNEQFF
>TRBJ1-1|TRBV5-1|NA|11|NA
TGCGCCAGCAGACTAGAAACTGAAGCTTTCTTT
CASRLETEAFF
>TRBJ2-2|TRBV9|NA|15|TRBD2
TGTGCCAGTGCCTTTAGCGGGAGGGGTACCGGGGAGCTGTTTTTT
CASAFSGRGTGELFF
>TRBJ2-3|TRBV30|NA|14|TRBD1
TGTGCCTGGAGTGCCCGGACAGGTCCAGATACGCAGTATTTT
CAWSARTGPDTQYF
>TRBJ1-5|TRBV30|NA|13|TRBD1
TGTGCCTGGAGTCAGGGGGTAGCTCAGCCCCAGCATTTT
CAWSQGVAQPQHF
>TRBJ1-4|TRBV15|NA|16|TRBD1
TGTGCCACCAGCAGAGGACAGGGGGTCACTAATGAAAAACTGTTTTTT
CATSRGQGVTNEKLFF
>TRBJ2-5|TRBV15|NA|16|TRBD2
TGTGCCACCAGCAGGTCCACCGGGCTAGCGGGAGTAGAGCAGTACTTC
CATSRSTGLAGVEQYF
>TRBJ2-1|TRBV11-3|NA|15|TRBD2
TGTGCCAGCAGCTTAGCAGGAGCGGGAGGTAGTGAGCAGTTCTTC
CASSLAGAGGSEQFF
>TRBJ2-7|TRBV11-2|NA|15|NA
TGTGCCAGCAGCCCCGTGGTAGCGTCGAACTACGAGCAGTACTTC
CASSPVVASNYEQYF
>TRBJ2-7|TRBV2|few|15|NA
TGTGCCAGCAGTGAAAGGTGGCTAGTTGCCTACGAGCAGTACTTC
CASSERWLVAYEQYF
>TRBJ2-1|TRBV5-1|NA|13|NA
TGCGCCAGCAGCCCGGACAGTTACAATGAGCAGTTCTTC
CASSPDSYNEQFF
>TRBJ1-5|TRBV4-1|NA|15|NA
TGCGCCAGCAGCCAAGCCGCTCGCTACAATCAGCCCCAGCATTTT
CASSQAARYNQPQHF
>TRBJ2-3|TRBV18|NA|16|NA
TGTGCCAGCTCAGGCACCAGGGGGAGGTACACAGATACGCAGTATTTT
CASSGTRGRYTDTQYF
>TRBJ2-3|TRBV5-1|few|11|NA
TGCGCCAGTGCCAGCGGGGATACGCAGTATTTT
CASASGDTQYF
>TRBJ2-5|TRBV5-4|NA|16|TRBD2
TGTGCCAGCAGCACCTTAGCGGGAGGGAACCAAGAGACCCAGTACTTC
CASSTLAGGNQETQYF
>TRBJ1-2|TRBV29-1|NA|13|NA
TGCAGCGTTGAAGAGCAGGGAACCTATGGCTACACCTTC
CSVEEQGTYGYTF
>TRBJ2-7|TRBV5-6|NA|15|TRBD1
TGTGCCAGCAGCCCGACAGGGGACAGGGGGCTAAAGCAGTACTTC
CASSPTGDRGLKQYF
>TRBJ2-1|TRBV2|NA|15|NA
TGTGCCAGCAGTGAAGGGGTCGGGAGTGGCAATGAGCAGTTCTTC
CASSEGVGSGNEQFF
>TRBJ1-5|TRBV19|NA|14|NA
TGTGCCAGTAGTATCGGCACAGGCAATCAGCCCCAGCATTTT
CASSIGTGNQPQHF
>TRBJ1-2|TRBV30|NA|17|TRBD1
TGTGCCTGGACCCTTCCGGGACAGGGGACGATTTTAAGTGGCTACACCTTC
CAWTLPGQGTILSGYTF
>TRBJ2-2|TRBV5-8|NA|13|NA
TGTGCCAGCAGCCATTCAGACTCCGGGGAGCTGTTTTTT
CASSHSDSGELFF
>TRBJ1-1|TRBV28|few|12|NA
TGTGCCAGCAGTTTGGGGTGGGGGCGAGCTTTCTTT
CASSLGWGRAFF
>TRBJ2-7|TRBV11-2|once|16|TRBD1
TGTGCCAGCAGCTTAAGGATCCAGGGGGCTATGTACGAGCAGTACTTC
CASSLRIQGAMYEQYF
>TRBJ2-2|TRBV5-1|NA|18|TRBD2
TGCGCCAGCAGCTTGGCTCTAGCGGGAGGGCCGCGGACCGGGGAGCTGTTTTTT
CASSLALAGGPRTGELFF
>TRBJ1-3|TRBV6-4|NA|15|NA
TGTGCCAGCAGTGCGACACATTTCTCTGGAAACACCATATATTTT
CASSATHFSGNTIYF
>TRBJ2-5|TRBV5-4|once|14|TRBD2
TGTGCCAGCAGGCAGGGACTAATGGAAGAGACCCAGTACTTC
CASRQGLMEETQYF
>TRBJ1-5|TRBV10-3|NA|14|NA
TGTGCCATCAGTGAGGGACTGTCCAATCAGCCCCAGCATTTT
CAISEGLSNQPQHF
>TRBJ1-2|TRBV18|once|13|NA
TGTGCCAGCTCACCAAGTAAACAGGGAGGCTACACCTTC
CASSPSKQGGYTF
>TRBJ2-7|TRBV19|few|15|TRBD1
TGTGCCAGTAGTATGTTGGCAGGGGGCCTCTACGAGCAGTACTTC
CASSMLAGGLYEQYF